These 26 T cell receptor beta chains came from one sample sequenced in a study of identical twins. TCRdb ran MiXCR on the 5' RACE reads and lists one entry per CDR3 protein. The repertoire holds about 730,000 distinct CDR3 sequences, with 20% to 25% as singletons. The sample also formed part of further work on T cells expressing NK-cell markers.

What was sequenced was PBMCs. The receptors stem from a woman aged 18-29 years in good health.

This clonotype has a handful of counts. The V gene is TRBV5-1, the J gene TRBJ2-7; D unclear. This CDR3 contains 14 residues. Germline V lookup: CDR1 SGHRS, CDR2 YFSETQ. Trimming pared 1 base from V and 5 bases from J, leaving 13 bases between. The CDR3 loop is CASSLREHRHEQYF. The CDR3 bases are TGCGCCAGCAGCTTGAGGGAACACCGCCACGAGCAGTACTTC.

This clonotype was seen repeatedly, ten times or more. V gene TRBV6-1 combines with J gene TRBJ1-1; D is possibly TRBD1 (5 bases). From germline, CDR1 is MNHNS and CDR2 SASEGT. V shed 10 bases and J shed 5 bases, with 17 bases lying between them. This CDR3 is built from 13 residues. DNA of the CDR3: TGTGCCACCCGACGGACGCGGGGGACTGAAGCTTTCTTT. Residues: CATRRTRGTEAFF.

The chain has TRBV6-1 and TRBJ2-7; 8 bases align to TRBD1. CDR1 and CDR2 from the germline V gene are MNHNS and SASEGT. This CDR3 comprises 15 residues. Trimming removed 6 bases from V and 6 bases from J; junction bases left unmatched: 13. The CDR3 reads CASSTDRAPVREQYF. For the CDR3, the DNA is TGTGCCAGCAGCACGGACAGGGCACCTGTCCGCGAGCAGTACTTC.

The chain is built from TRBV5-1 and TRBJ2-5, with TRBD2 matching 9 bases. The CDR3 contains 16 residues. Per the germline V gene, CDR1 is SGHRS and CDR2 is YFSETQ. Germline trimming cut 3 bases from V and 3 bases from J; bases unmatched to any gene: 9. The CDR3 here is CASSYGERGAEETQYF. The CDR3 region has the DNA TGCGCCAGCAGCTATGGAGAGCGGGGGGCCGAAGAGACCCAGTACTTC.

This clonotype was recorded a few times. This chain links TRBV11-1 with TRBJ1-1; D gene ambiguous. V dropped 2 bases and J dropped 0 bases, with 19 bases sitting between them. This CDR3 comprises 18 residues. Germline V gene sequence: CDR1 SGHAT, CDR2 FQDESV (reference sequence). CDR3 residues: CASSLRVVRGHLNTEAFF. The CDR3 DNA reads as TGTGCCAGCAGCTTAAGAGTAGTTCGCGGCCATCTGAACACTGAAGCTTTCTTT.

The table lists this clonotype with a few counts. V is TRBV12-3 or TRBV12-4 and J is TRBJ1-1; 9 nucleotides align to TRBD1. The junction had 3 bases not matched to a gene; V was cut back by 3 bases and J by 7 bases. The CDR3 contains 13 residues. The chain's CDR3 is CASSFGGQGEAFF. Here the CDR3 DNA reads TGTGCCAGCAGTTTCGGGGGACAGGGTGAAGCTTTCTTT.

This clonotype was detected a few times. V and J are TRBV20-1 and TRBJ1-1; D gene ambiguous. Germline values: CDR1 DFQATT, CDR2 SNEGSKA (reference sequence). This CDR3 contains 14 residues. V was pared by 2 bases and J by 1 base, with 11 bases between. The DNA of the CDR3 is TGCAGTGCTAGATCCGGAGGCCAGAACACTGAAGCTTTCTTT. It yields the protein CSARSGGQNTEAFF.

The gene calls are TRBV18 and TRBJ1-6, with D unclear. Germline assignment: CDR1 KGHSH and CDR2 LQKENI. Trimming pared 3 bases from V and 5 bases from J, leaving 8 bases between. The CDR3 consists of 14 residues. CDR3 protein: CASSPNGDNSPLHF. The DNA for the CDR3 is TGTGCCAGCTCACCGAATGGGGATAATTCACCCCTCCACTTT.

This sequence joins TRBV6-5 and TRBJ1-2; D unclear. This CDR3 is 13 amino acids long. In germline, CDR1 is MNHEY, CDR2 SVGAGI. V was pared by 5 bases and J by 7 bases, with 14 bases between. CDR3 sequence reads: CASSTILNGGYTF. The CDR3 DNA follows: TGTGCCAGCAGTACTATTCTTAACGGTGGCTACACCTTC.

This clonotype was recorded a few times. The chain carries TRBV12-3 or TRBV12-4 and TRBJ1-4, with unresolved D. There are 12 residues in the CDR3. V was pared by 6 bases and J by 7 bases, with 9 bases between. CDR3 sequence reads: CASRPDGEKLFF. DNA for the CDR3: TGTGCCAGCAGACCGGATGGTGAAAAACTGTTTTTT.

There are a few counts of this clonotype. The V gene is TRBV15, the J gene TRBJ2-2; D ambiguous. Trimming removed 0 bases from V and 8 bases from J, with 4 bases in between. The CDR3 covers 12 residues. CDR1 and CDR2 (germline): LNHNV, YYDKDF (reference sequence). The CDR3 is CATSRDWGELFF. DNA of the CDR3: TGTGCCACCAGCAGAGATTGGGGGGAGCTGTTTTTT.

CDR3 loop: CSVEPPGGQGQPNTGELFF. CDR3 nucleotide sequence: TGCAGCGTTGAACCCCCGGGGGGACAGGGGCAACCGAACACCGGGGAGCTGTTTTTT. This chain joins TRBV29-1 and TRBJ2-2; 10 nucleotides agree with TRBD1. The CDR3 extends over 19 amino acids. V lost 2 bases to trimming and J lost 0 bases; unmatched junction nucleotides: 12. The V gene's germline CDR1 is SQVTM and CDR2 ANQGSEA.

The rearrangement joins TRBV21-1 to TRBJ2-1; TRBD1 reflects the table's D call only, with no check against the DNA. TRBV21-1 is a known pseudogene. The CDR3 spans 15 residues. This CDR3 reads CASIPRTGPNNEQFF. The CDR3 region has the DNA TGTGCCAGCATCCCCCGGACAGGCCCAAACAATGAGCAGTTCTTC.

V usage is TRBV5-1 and J usage is TRBJ2-5, with TRBD2 matching 9 bases. The J segment lost 5 bases and the V segment lost 0 bases, leaving 8 bases of the junction unmatched. The germline gives CDR1 SGHRS, CDR2 YFSETQ. This CDR3 region has 16 residues. CDR3 loop: CASSLGIAGVKETQYF. In nucleotides, the CDR3 is TGCGCCAGCAGCTTGGGAATAGCGGGAGTTAAGGAGACCCAGTACTTC.

The V call is TRBV7-7, the J call TRBJ2-7; 9 positions match TRBD1. Trimming at V came to 4 bases and at J to 6 bases, leaving 7 bases not matched to a gene. Germline V gene sequence: CDR1 SSHAT, CDR2 FNYEAQ (reference sequence). The length of the CDR3 is 14 residues. CDR3 sequence: CASSSGTGSLEQYF. As DNA, the CDR3 is TGTGCCAGCAGCTCCGGGACAGGGTCCCTCGAGCAGTACTTC.

V and J are TRBV4-3 and TRBJ2-7; 14 bases map to TRBD2. The CDR3 covers 18 residues. Trimming cost V 1 base and J 3 bases; bases outside gene matches: 8. In germline, CDR1 is LGHNA, CDR2 YSLEER. This CDR3 is CASSQGLGTSGSIYEQYF. DNA of the CDR3: TGCGCCAGCAGCCAAGGATTAGGGACTAGCGGGAGCATCTACGAGCAGTACTTC.

The chain links TRBV5-6 to TRBJ2-3; D possibly corresponds to TRBD1 (6 bases). This CDR3 contains 13 residues. V was shortened by 4 bases and J by 6 bases, with 12 bases between the two germline ends. From germline, CDR1 is SGHDT and CDR2 YYEEEE. CDR3 sequence: CASSQQGRDTQYF. The DNA for the CDR3 is TGTGCCAGCAGCCAGCAGGGGCGGGATACGCAGTATTTT.

This rearrangement joins TRBV29-1 to TRBJ2-7, with 7 bases aligning to TRBD2. This CDR3 contains 15 residues. Germline CDR1 is SQVTM and CDR2 is ANQGSEA. V lost 1 base and J lost 1; bases outside the gene matches: 7. CDR3 DNA sequence: TGCAGCGTTGAAGCGGGCGGGGGTCGGTCCTACGAGCAGTACTTC. Amino acid sequence: CSVEAGGGRSYEQYF.

The gene calls are TRBV12-3 or TRBV12-4 and TRBJ1-2; D call uncertain. V lost 6 bases and J lost 4, with 12 bases in between. This CDR3 comprises 13 residues. The CDR3 spells CASRTTASYGYTF. CDR3 sequence (DNA): TGTGCCAGCAGGACTACAGCCTCCTATGGCTACACCTTC.

The chain recombines TRBV7-9 with TRBJ1-1, with 8 bases that match TRBD1. The CDR3 is made up of 16 amino acids. J was trimmed by 5 bases and V by 4 bases; bases with no gene match: 12. The germline gives CDR1 SEHNR, CDR2 FQNEAQ (reference sequence). The CDR3 region has the DNA TGTGCCAGCAGCTCAACGGGCCAGGGGGCCGCTACTGAAGCTTTCTTT. Its translation is CASSSTGQGAATEAFF.

The chain has TRBV20-1 and TRBJ2-7, with D tentatively TRBD2 (5 bases). The CDR3 runs to 16 residues. V lost 6 bases to trimming and J lost 0 bases, with 21 bases between them. Germline loops: CDR1 DFQATT, CDR2 SNEGSKA (reference sequence). CDR3 DNA sequence: TGCAGTGCCACTGGGGTAGCGTCTGGTTCCTCCTACGAGCAGTACTTC. Translated, it gives CSATGVASGSSYEQYF.

The sample holds a few counts of this clonotype. CDR3 residues: CSATMTRKRNEQFF. CDR3 DNA: TGCAGCGCAACCATGACTAGGAAGCGCAATGAGCAGTTCTTC. The chain is built from TRBV29-1 and TRBJ2-1; D is perhaps TRBD2 (6 bases). The germline V gene encodes CDR1 SQVTM and CDR2 ANQGSEA. This CDR3 has 14 amino acids. Trimming cost V 7 bases and J 6 bases, with 19 bases left between them.

The rearrangement links TRBV3-1 to TRBJ2-7; no clear D gene. CDR3 length: 13 residues. Per germline, CDR1 LGHDT and CDR2 YNNKEL (reference sequence). With 4 bases removed from V and 0 bases from J, the gap between germline ends came to 7 bases. CDR3 loop: CASSRMPSYEQYF. CDR3 bases: TGTGCCAGCAGCCGTATGCCCTCCTACGAGCAGTACTTC.

The rearrangement links TRBV29-1 to TRBJ2-4; TRBD2 might be the D (6 bases). The CDR3 runs 14 residues. The V end was cut by 7 bases, the J end by 2 bases, with 15 bases between. Germline assignment: CDR1 SQVTM and CDR2 ANQGSEA. Here the CDR3 DNA reads TGCAGCGCGGGACTTCCCGGGACCAAAAACATTCAGTACTTC. Translating it yields CSAGLPGTKNIQYF.

This clonotype was seen only a few times. CDR3 sequence reads: CASSYSTSGGAAATDTQYF. CDR3 coding DNA: TGTGCCAGCAGTTACTCGACTAGCGGGGGGGCGGCTGCAACAGATACGCAGTATTTT. The chain is built from TRBV6-5 and TRBJ2-3; 14 nucleotides align to TRBD2. The CDR3 has 19 amino acids. The V and J ends lost 0 bases and 3 bases, in that order; junction bases with no gene match: 8. Germline-derived CDR1 and CDR2 are MNHEY and SVGAGI.

The genes are TRBV20-1 and TRBJ2-5; tentative D call: TRBD2 (5 bases). Trimming pared 7 bases from V and 2 bases from J, leaving 17 bases between. This CDR3 is 14 amino acids long. From germline, CDR1 is DFQATT and CDR2 SNEGSKA (reference sequence). CDR3 protein: CSVLRTLEQETQYF. The CDR3 nucleotides read TGCAGTGTTCTTAGAACACTAGAGCAAGAGACCCAGTACTTC.